A single sample is the source of the 8 T cell receptor beta chains below, sequenced in a study of memory CD4+ T cells and cytomegalovirus serostatus (dated by TCRdb to between 2017 and 2020). Single viable CD3+CD4+CD8-CD45RO+ cells were sorted as memory CD4+ T cells on a FACSAria II. Library preparation employed the immunoSEQ multiplex PCR assay. The table was pulled from immuneACCESS by TCRdb, which kept in-frame rearrangements only. Such tables lose some clones; where checked, under half of the loss comes from unresolved V genes, and the rest has no known cause. The sample table contains over 65,000 clones; only one count was recorded for 78% of them. Of the sample, roughly 2.6% falls within the top ten clones. Input material: memory CD4+ T cells from blood. The source of these receptors is an adult in good health and CMV-seropositive.

The V gene is TRBV2, the J gene TRBJ1-3, with TRBD1 matching 7 bases. Germline V gene sequence: CDR1 SNHLY, CDR2 FYNNEI. The CDR3 is 14 amino acids. Germline trimming cut 9 bases from V and 2 bases from J; bases unmatched to any gene: 7. CDR3 residues: CASLTGTAGNTIYF. The CDR3 DNA reads as TGTGCCAGTTTAACCGGGACAGCTGGAAACACCATATATTTT.

As DNA, the CDR3 is TGCGCCAGCAGCGGCGAGTATCGGGAGACCCAGTACTTC. This translates into CASSGEYRETQYF. This chain links TRBV5-1 with TRBJ2-5, with no clear D. This CDR3 has 13 amino acids. The V and J ends lost 4 bases and 5 bases respectively, with 12 bases between them. Germline-derived CDR1 and CDR2 are SGHRS and YFSETQ.

The chain has TRBV6-6 and TRBJ1-2, with 8 bases aligning to TRBD1. The germline CDR1 and CDR2 sequences are MNHNY and SVGAGI (reference sequence). Trimming at V came to 4 bases and at J to 6 bases, leaving 13 bases not matched to a gene. The CDR3 spans 16 residues. DNA for the CDR3: TGTGCCAGCAGTTTACCCCTGGACAGGGTTAAGCATGGCTACACCTTC. Translating it yields CASSLPLDRVKHGYTF.

For this clone: Germline is not matched at one junction end, which may reflect a read error. The chain carries TRBV6-1 and TRBJ1-1, with D hard to call. CDR1 is MNHNS, CDR2 SASEGT, per germline. The CDR3 sequence is 15 residues long. This CDR3 reads CAISESSQPNTEAFF. The CDR3 DNA reads TGTGCCATCAGTGAGTCGTCACAGCCGAACACTGAAGCTTTCTTT.

This clone was observed a handful of times. The chain carries TRBV7-2 and TRBJ1-1, with D maybe TRBD1 (5 bases). Germline CDR1 SGHTA, CDR2 FQGNSA. V was shortened by 4 bases and J by 5 bases, with 17 bases between the two germline ends. The CDR3 runs to 15 residues. The CDR3 DNA reads TGTGCCAGCAGCTACATTGGGGGTAGGAGGACTGAAGCTTTCTTT. Its protein product is CASSYIGGRRTEAFF.

Remarks on this clone: An end of the junction differs from the germline gene, which may be a read error. V is TRBV7-9 and J is TRBJ1-1, with 12 bases aligning to TRBD1. This CDR3 has 13 residues. Germline lookup yields CDR1 SEHNR and CDR2 FQNEAQ (reference sequence). CDR3 nucleotides: TGTGCCAGCAGCTCCCGGGACAGGGGGCTGGGGGTCTTT. This encodes CASSSRDRGLGVF.

The gene calls are TRBV2 and TRBJ2-5; tentative D call: TRBD2 (5 bases). Germline CDR1 SNHLY, CDR2 FYNNEI. This CDR3 contains 17 residues. Trimming took 2 bases from V and 2 from J, leaving 18 bases between them. The DNA for the CDR3 is TGTGCCAGCAGTGAACCGCAGGAAGCGGAAAGTCAAGAGACCCAGTACTTC. This codes for CASSEPQEAESQETQYF.

This clone has a single count. The rearrangement uses TRBV4-2 and TRBJ1-4, with 9 bases that match TRBD1. Germline-derived CDR1 and CDR2 are LGHNA and YNFKEQ. V shed 0 bases, J shed 5 bases, and the junction held 1 base outside the gene matches. CDR3 size: 15 residues. CDR3 sequence: CASSQDGQGNEKLFF. CDR3 DNA sequence: TGTGCCAGCAGCCAAGATGGACAGGGGAATGAAAAACTGTTTTTT.